This T cell receptor (beta chain) emerged from a study of cytomegalovirus exposure and HLA in healthy donors. The PCR had 60 Vbeta and 13 Jbeta primers. Assay: immunoSEQ multiplex PCR; the TCRdb copy retains only in-frame clones and omits some. The data show about 73,000 clones, 60% to 85% seen once. The length of the CDR3 is 16 residues. The ends lost 3 bases at V and 0 bases at J; junction bases unmatched: 5. Per the germline V gene, CDR1 is SGHTA and CDR2 is FQGNSA. This clone was seen only a few times. While unrecorded immune exposures were likely, the donors were nominally healthy when sampled. The TCR originated in a man between 65 and 79 years old in good health and CMV-seronegative. This sequence joins TRBV7-2 and TRBJ1-3, with 7 positions matching TRBD1. The sequenced sample was PBMCs. CDR3 region: CASSFGTVDSGNTIYF. CDR3 nucleotides: TGTGCCAGCAGCTTTGGGACAGTCGACTCTGGAAACACCATATATTTT.